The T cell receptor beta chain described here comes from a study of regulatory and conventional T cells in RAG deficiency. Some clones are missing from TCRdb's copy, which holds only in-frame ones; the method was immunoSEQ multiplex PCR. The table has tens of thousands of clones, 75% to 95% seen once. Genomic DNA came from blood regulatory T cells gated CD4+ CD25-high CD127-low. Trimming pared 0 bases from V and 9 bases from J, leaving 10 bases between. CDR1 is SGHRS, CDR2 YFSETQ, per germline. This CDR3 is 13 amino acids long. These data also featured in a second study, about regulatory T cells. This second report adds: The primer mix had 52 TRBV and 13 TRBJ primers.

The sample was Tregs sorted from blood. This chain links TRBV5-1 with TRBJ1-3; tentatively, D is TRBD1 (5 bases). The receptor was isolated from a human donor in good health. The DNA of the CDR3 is TGCGCCAGCAGCTTGGGACTCGGGACCACCATATATTTT. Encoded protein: CASSLGLGTTIYF.